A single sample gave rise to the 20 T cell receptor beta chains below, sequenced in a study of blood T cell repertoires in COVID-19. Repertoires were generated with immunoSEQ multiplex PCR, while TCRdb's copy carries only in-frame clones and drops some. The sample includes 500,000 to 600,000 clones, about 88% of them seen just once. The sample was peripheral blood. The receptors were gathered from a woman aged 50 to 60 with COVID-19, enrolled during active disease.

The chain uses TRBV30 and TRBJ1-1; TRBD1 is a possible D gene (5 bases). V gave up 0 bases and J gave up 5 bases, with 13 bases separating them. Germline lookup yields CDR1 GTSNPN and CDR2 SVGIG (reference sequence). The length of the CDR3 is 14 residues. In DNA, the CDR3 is TGTGCCTGGAGTGTGGGACTAGTAAAGACTGAAGCTTTCTTT. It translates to CAWSVGLVKTEAFF.

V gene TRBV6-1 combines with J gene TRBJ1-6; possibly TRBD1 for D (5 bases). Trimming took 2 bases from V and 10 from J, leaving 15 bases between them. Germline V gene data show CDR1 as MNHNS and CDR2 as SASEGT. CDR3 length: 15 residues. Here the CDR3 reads CASSEHPGSGSPLHF. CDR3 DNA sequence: TGTGCCAGCAGTGAACATCCAGGGTCTGGGTCACCCCTCCACTTT.

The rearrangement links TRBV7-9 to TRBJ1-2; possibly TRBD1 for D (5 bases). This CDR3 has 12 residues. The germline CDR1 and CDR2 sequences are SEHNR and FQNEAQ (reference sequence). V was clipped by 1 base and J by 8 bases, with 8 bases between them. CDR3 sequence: CASSLGGRGYTF. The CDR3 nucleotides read TGTGCCAGCAGCTTAGGGGGCCGGGGCTACACCTTC.

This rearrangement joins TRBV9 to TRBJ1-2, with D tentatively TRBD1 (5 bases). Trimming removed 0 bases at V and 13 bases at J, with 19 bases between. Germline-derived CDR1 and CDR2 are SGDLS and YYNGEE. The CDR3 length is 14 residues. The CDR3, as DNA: TGTGCCAGCAGCGTAGGTACCACAGGCGATCCGGGCACCTTC. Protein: CASSVGTTGDPGTF.

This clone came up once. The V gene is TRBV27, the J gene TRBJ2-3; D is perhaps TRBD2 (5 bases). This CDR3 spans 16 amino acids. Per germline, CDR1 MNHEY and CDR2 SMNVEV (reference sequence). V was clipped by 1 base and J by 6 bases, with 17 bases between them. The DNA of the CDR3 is TGTGCCAGCAGTTTATGGGCCCAGCGGCCGTGGGATACGCAGTATTTT. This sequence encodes CASSLWAQRPWDTQYF.

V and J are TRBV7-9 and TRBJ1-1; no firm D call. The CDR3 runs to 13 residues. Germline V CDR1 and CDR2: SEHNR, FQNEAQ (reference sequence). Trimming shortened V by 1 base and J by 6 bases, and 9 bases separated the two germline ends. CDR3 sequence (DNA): TGTGCCAGCAGCTTAGAAGCGGAGTCTGAAGCTTTCTTT. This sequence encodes CASSLEAESEAFF.

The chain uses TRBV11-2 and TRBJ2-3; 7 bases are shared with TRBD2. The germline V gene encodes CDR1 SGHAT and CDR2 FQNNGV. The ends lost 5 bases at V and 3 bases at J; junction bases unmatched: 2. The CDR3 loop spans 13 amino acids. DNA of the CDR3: TGTGCCAGCAGCCTGGGGGGGACAGATACGCAGTATTTT. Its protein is CASSLGGTDTQYF.

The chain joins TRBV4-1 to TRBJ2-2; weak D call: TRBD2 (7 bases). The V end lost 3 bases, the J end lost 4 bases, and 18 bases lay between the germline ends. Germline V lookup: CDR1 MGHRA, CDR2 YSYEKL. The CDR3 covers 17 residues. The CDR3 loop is CASSQTRRGGITGELFF. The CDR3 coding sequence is TGCGCCAGCAGCCAGACGCGGAGGGGGGGAATCACCGGGGAGCTGTTTTTT.

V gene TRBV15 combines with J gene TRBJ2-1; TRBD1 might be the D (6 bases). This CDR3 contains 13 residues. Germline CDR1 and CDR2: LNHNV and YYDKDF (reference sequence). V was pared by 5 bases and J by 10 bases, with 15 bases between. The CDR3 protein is CATSLVGGREQFF. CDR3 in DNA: TGTGCCACCAGCCTAGTAGGGGGAAGGGAGCAGTTCTTC.

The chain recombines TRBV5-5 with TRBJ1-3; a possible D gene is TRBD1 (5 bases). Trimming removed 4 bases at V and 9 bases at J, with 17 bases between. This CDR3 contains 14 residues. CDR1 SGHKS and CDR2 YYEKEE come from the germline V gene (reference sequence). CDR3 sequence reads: CASSTGQNPATIYF. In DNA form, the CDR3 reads TGTGCCAGCAGCACAGGTCAAAACCCAGCCACCATATATTTT.

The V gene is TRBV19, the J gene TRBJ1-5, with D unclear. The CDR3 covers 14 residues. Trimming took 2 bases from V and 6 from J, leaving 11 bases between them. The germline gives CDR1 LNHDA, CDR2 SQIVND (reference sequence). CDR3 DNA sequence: TGTGCCAGTAGTATACTCACATATGGTCAGCCCCAGCATTTT. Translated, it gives CASSILTYGQPQHF.

The CDR3 DNA reads as TGTGCCAGCAGTTACACAGGAACAAGGGCTGAAGCTTTCTTT. This translates into CASSYTGTRAEAFF. V gene TRBV6-5 combines with J gene TRBJ1-1; D is possibly TRBD1 (5 bases). Germline lookup yields CDR1 MNHEY and CDR2 SVGAGI. CDR3 length: 14 residues. Trimming cost V 2 bases and J 6 bases, with 13 bases left between them.

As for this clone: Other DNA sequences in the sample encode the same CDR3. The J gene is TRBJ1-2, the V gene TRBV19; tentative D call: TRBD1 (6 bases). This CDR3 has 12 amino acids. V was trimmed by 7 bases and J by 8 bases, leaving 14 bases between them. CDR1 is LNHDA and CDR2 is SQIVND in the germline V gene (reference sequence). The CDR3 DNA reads TGTGCCAGTAACTTAGGGGGTGGAGGCTACACCTTC. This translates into CASNLGGGGYTF.

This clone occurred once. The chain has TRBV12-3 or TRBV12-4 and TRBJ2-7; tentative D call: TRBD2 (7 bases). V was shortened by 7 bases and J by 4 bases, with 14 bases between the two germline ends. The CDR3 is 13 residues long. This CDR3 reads CASTLGGEYEQYF. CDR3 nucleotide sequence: TGTGCCAGCACCCTAGGGGGGGAATACGAGCAGTACTTC.

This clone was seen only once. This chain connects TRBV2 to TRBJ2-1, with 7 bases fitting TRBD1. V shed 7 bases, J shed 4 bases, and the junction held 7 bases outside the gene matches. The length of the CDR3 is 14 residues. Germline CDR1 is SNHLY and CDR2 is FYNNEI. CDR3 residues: CASKTGTVYNEQFF. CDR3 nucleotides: TGTGCCAGCAAGACCGGGACAGTATACAATGAGCAGTTCTTC.

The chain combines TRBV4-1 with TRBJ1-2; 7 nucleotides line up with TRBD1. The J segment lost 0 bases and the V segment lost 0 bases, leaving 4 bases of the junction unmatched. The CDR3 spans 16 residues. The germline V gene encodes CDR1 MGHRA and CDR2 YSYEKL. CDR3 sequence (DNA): TGCGCCAGCAGCCAAGAGCTTGGGACAGCTAACTATGGCTACACCTTC. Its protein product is CASSQELGTANYGYTF.

The CDR3 region is CASSKGRPRRTDTQYF. The CDR3 DNA reads as TGTGCCAGCAGCAAAGGGCGGCCTAGACGCACAGATACGCAGTATTTT. The gene calls are TRBV21-1 and TRBJ2-3; TRBD2 was called by the table and not checked on the DNA. TRBV21-1 counts as a pseudogene. The CDR3 totals 16 residues.

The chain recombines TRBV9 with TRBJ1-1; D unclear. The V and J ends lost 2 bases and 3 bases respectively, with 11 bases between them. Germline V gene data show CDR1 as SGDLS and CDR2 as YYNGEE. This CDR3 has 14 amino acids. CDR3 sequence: CASSVLDGDTEAFF. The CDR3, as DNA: TGTGCCAGCAGCGTCTTGGACGGGGACACTGAAGCTTTCTTT. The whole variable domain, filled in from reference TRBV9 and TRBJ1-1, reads DSGVTQTPKHLITATGQRVTLRCSPRSGDLSVYWYQQSLDQGLQFLIQYYNGEERAKGNILERFSAQQFPDLHSELNLSSLELGDSALYFCASSVLDGDTEAFFGQGTRLTVV.

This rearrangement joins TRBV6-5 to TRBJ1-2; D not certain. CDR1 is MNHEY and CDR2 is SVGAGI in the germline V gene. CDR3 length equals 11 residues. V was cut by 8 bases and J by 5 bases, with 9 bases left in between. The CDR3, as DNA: TGTGCCAGCTGGAGGGAATATGGCTACACCTTC. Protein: CASWREYGYTF.

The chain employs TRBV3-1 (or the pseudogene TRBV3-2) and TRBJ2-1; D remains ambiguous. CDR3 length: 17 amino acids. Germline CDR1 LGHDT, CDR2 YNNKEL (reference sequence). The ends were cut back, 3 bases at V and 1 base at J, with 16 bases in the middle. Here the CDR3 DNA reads TGTGCCAGCAGCCAGGGTGGCGGTAGTATTTCCTACAATGAGCAGTTCTTC. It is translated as CASSQGGGSISYNEQFF.